The rows below give T cell receptor beta chains drawn from one sample of a study of shared clonotypes between healthy human individuals. The method was immunoSEQ multiplex PCR; TCRdb's version includes in-frame clones alone and lacks a portion of them. Among about 730,000 clones, approximately 77% were seen once, and the ten largest hold more than 1.5%. Sequenced material: memory CD4+ T cells sorted from blood. The source is a woman in her twenties or thirties in good health. CDR3s include the opening cysteine and the closing phenylalanine or tryptophan. D genes are given only for firm matches. Rows give clone size only sometimes, using once, few, many, or a class for an expanded clone.

clone_size,j_call,v_call,d_call,cdr3_nt,cdr3_aa
few,TRBJ1-1,TRBV27,-,TGTGCCAGCAGTTATGGGACTGAAGCTTTCTTT,CASSYGTEAFF
-,TRBJ1-3,TRBV25-1,-,TGTGCCAGCAGTGAATTTGCTTACGGAAACACCATATATTTT,CASSEFAYGNTIYF
-,TRBJ1-1,TRBV28,TRBD1,TGTGCCAGCAGATACTCAGGGGGCTTGGGCACTGAAGCTTTCTTT,CASRYSGGLGTEAFF
-,TRBJ2-3,TRBV28,-,TGTGCCAGCAGTTTAGCTGGACGGCTGGGGGATACGCAGTATTTT,CASSLAGRLGDTQYF
-,TRBJ1-2,TRBV6-1,-,TGTGCCAGCGAAAAAAGGGGGGGCAGCTATGGCTACACCTTC,CASEKRGGSYGYTF
-,TRBJ2-1,TRBV6-5,-,TGTGCCAGCAGTCGACAGAAATACAATGAGCAGTTCTTC,CASSRQKYNEQFF
-,TRBJ2-3,TRBV9,-,TGTGCCAGCAGCAGGCTCGGAGATACGCAGTATTTT,CASSRLGDTQYF
-,TRBJ2-1,TRBV11-3,TRBD1,TGTGCCAGCAGCTTAGAGTCCGGGACAGGGGGTTACAATGAGCAGTTCTTC,CASSLESGTGGYNEQFF
-,TRBJ2-3,TRBV6-5,-,TGTGCCAGCAGGCCCGGCAGGGGCGTAACAGATACGCAGTATTTT,CASRPGRGVTDTQYF
-,TRBJ2-7,TRBV9,-,TGTGCCAGCAGCGTCGTCGGGAGTGACGAGCAGTACTTC,CASSVVGSDEQYF
-,TRBJ2-4,TRBV6-1,-,TGTGCCAGCAGTGATCTAGGGGTCATTCAGTACTTC,CASSDLGVIQYF
-,TRBJ2-4,TRBV23-1,TRBD1,TGCGCCAGCAGTCATCCACCGAGACAGGGTAGTTTAGGCAAAAACATTCAGTACTTC,CASSHPPRQGSLGKNIQYF
-,TRBJ1-4,TRBV18,-,TGTGCCAGTTCCCCGGTGGGGCGAAATGAAAAACTGTTTTTT,CASSPVGRNEKLFF
-,TRBJ2-1,TRBV2,-,TGTGCCAGCAGTTCATTGAGCTCCTACAATGAGCAGTTCTTC,CASSSLSSYNEQFF
-,TRBJ2-7,TRBV5-1,-,TGCGCCAGCAGCTTGGGGACCCGAGGGGGCTCCTACGAGCAGTACTTC,CASSLGTRGGSYEQYF
few,TRBJ1-4,TRBV6-6,-,TGTGCCAGCAACCAAAGGGTTGGTGAAAAACTGTTTTTT,CASNQRVGEKLFF
-,TRBJ2-3,TRBV27,-,TGTGCCAGCAGTCACTTCACAGATACGCAGTATTTT,CASSHFTDTQYF
-,TRBJ2-3,TRBV19,TRBD1,TGTGCCAGTAGTTCCGGGACAGGGGGTATAGATACGCAGTATTTT,CASSSGTGGIDTQYF
few,TRBJ2-7,TRBV19,-,TGTGCCAGTAGTATGGCGCAGGCCCCTTACGAGCAGTACTTC,CASSMAQAPYEQYF
-,TRBJ1-2,TRBV28,TRBD1,TGTGCCAGCAGTTTCCGCAAACAGGGGTATGGTGGCTACACCTTC,CASSFRKQGYGGYTF
-,TRBJ2-7,TRBV7-2,TRBD2,TGTGCCAGCAGCTCCGACGGACTAGCCGGGTACGAGCAGTACTTC,CASSSDGLAGYEQYF
-,TRBJ1-1,TRBV5-1,-,TGCGCCAGCAGCTTCTTAAGGGTTGGCACTGAAGCTTTCTTT,CASSFLRVGTEAFF
many,TRBJ2-1,TRBV2,TRBD2,TGTGCCAGCAGCCATACCTCTAGCGGAACCTACAATGAGCAGTTCTTC,CASSHTSSGTYNEQFF
-,TRBJ1-1,TRBV30,-,TGTGCCTGGACTACTCCCGGCGGGGGGGAAGCTTTCTTT,CAWTTPGGGEAFF
-,TRBJ1-2,TRBV6-5,-,TGTGCCAGCAGTTACCAAAGGCAGACGACTTATGGCTACACCTTC,CASSYQRQTTYGYTF
-,TRBJ2-3,TRBV11-2,-,TGTGCCAGCAGCTTAGGGGGGATCACAGATACGCAGTATTTT,CASSLGGITDTQYF
-,TRBJ2-7,TRBV5-1,TRBD1,TGCGCCAGCAGCTTGGGACAGGGGGTCTACGAGCAGTACTTC,CASSLGQGVYEQYF
-,TRBJ2-2,TRBV7-2,-,TGTGCCAGCAGACGGACAAATAGCTTGTCCGGGGAGCTGTTTTTT,CASRRTNSLSGELFF
-,TRBJ2-3,TRBV7-8,TRBD2,TGTGCCAGCAGCTCGCCTACTAGCGGTCGCACAGATACGCAGTATTTT,CASSSPTSGRTDTQYF
-,TRBJ2-5,TRBV7-3,TRBD2,TGTGCCAGCAGCTTAACGGGGACTACCCTTGGAGAGACCCAGTACTTC,CASSLTGTTLGETQYF
-,TRBJ2-3,TRBV7-2,-,TGTGCCAGCAGCTCACAGCCAGGGTTGTTTCCAGATACGCAGTATTTT,CASSSQPGLFPDTQYF
-,TRBJ2-1,TRBV29-1,TRBD1,TGCAGCGTGGGGACAGGTCAACTATACAATGAGCAGTTCTTC,CSVGTGQLYNEQFF
-,TRBJ2-1,TRBV7-8,TRBD2,TGTGCCAGCAGCTCCCGAGCCGGGACTAGCGGGAGGAGGGGCAATGAGCAGTTCTTC,CASSSRAGTSGRRGNEQFF
-,TRBJ1-1,TRBV28,TRBD1,TGTGCCAGCACCTCACCCGGGACAGGGATCAACACTGAAGCTTTCTTT,CASTSPGTGINTEAFF
-,TRBJ2-7,TRBV6-5,-,TGTGCCAGCAGTTACTCAAGGACGGCTTCGCACGAGCAGTACTTC,CASSYSRTASHEQYF
-,TRBJ1-5,TRBV28,-,TGTGCCAGCAAGTCAGGGGTTGAACAGCCCCAGCATTTT,CASKSGVEQPQHF
-,TRBJ2-3,TRBV5-4,-,TGTGCCAGCAGCCCCTGGGGCACAGATACGCAGTATTTT,CASSPWGTDTQYF
-,TRBJ2-1,TRBV5-1,TRBD2,TGCGCCAGCAGCTTTGGTACAGCGGGATACAATGAGCAGTTCTTC,CASSFGTAGYNEQFF
-,TRBJ2-5,TRBV5-3,-,TGTGCCAGAAGCTTGAACTATCAGGACTCACAAGAGACCCAGTACTTC,CARSLNYQDSQETQYF
few,TRBJ1-1,TRBV6-6,-,TGTGCCAGCAGTTATACGGGGGAGGCTGAAGCTTTCTTT,CASSYTGEAEAFF